The TCR beta chain described here comes from a study of blood T cell repertoires in COVID-19. The CDR3 is 16 amino acids. Germline V gives CDR1 SGHTA, CDR2 FQGNSA. The junction had 9 bases not matched to a gene; V was cut back by 4 bases and J by 4 bases. Study processing details: Reference gene primer amplification gave estimated nucleated cell counts. TCRdb's table, derived via immunoSEQ multiplex PCR, lists solely in-frame clones and lacks some. The V and J calls and clone size come from that table; D and trimming were worked out from the DNA. The sample has about 83,000 clones; 75% to 90% are singletons.

This chain connects TRBV7-2 to TRBJ2-2; 7 positions agree with TRBD1. This TCR derives from a woman aged 45-59 years with active or convalescent COVID-19. Sequences were obtained from peripheral blood. CDR3 DNA: TGTGCCAGCAGCTCCCCAGGGGGAGTAGGCACCGGGGAGCTGTTTTTT. Translating it yields CASSSPGGVGTGELFF.